The T cell receptor (beta chain) described here comes from a study of tumor-infiltrating lymphocytes in primary liver carcinoma. The study co-extracted DNA and RNA from 20-30 mg of unsorted bulk tissue. Making TCR beta cDNA involved approximately 0.5 ug total RNA and a constant-region primer. Sequencing libraries for TCR beta derived from three nested multiplex PCR rounds that used slightly modified ARM-PCR. TCRdb re-derived calls from the multiplex PCR reads in MiXCR, one entry per CDR3 protein. The repertoire consists of some 38,000 distinct CDR3 sequences, with nearly 75% occurring once and the leading ten covering about 15%. By sample share, this clonotype is medium-sized. Material for sequencing was liver tumor tissue from sampling region 4. Specified subset: tumor region T4, right-lateral pole. The TCR was taken from a man aged 40-55 years with primary liver carcinoma and hepatitis B virus infection.

As DNA, the CDR3 is TGCAGCGTTGACCGTACACAAGGGAATGAGCAGTTCTTC. It codes for CSVDRTQGNEQFF. This sequence joins TRBV29-1 and TRBJ2-1; D is unclear. The CDR3 runs to 13 residues. Per the germline V gene, CDR1 is SQVTM and CDR2 is ANQGSEA. V was pared by 3 bases and J by 7 bases, with 13 bases between.